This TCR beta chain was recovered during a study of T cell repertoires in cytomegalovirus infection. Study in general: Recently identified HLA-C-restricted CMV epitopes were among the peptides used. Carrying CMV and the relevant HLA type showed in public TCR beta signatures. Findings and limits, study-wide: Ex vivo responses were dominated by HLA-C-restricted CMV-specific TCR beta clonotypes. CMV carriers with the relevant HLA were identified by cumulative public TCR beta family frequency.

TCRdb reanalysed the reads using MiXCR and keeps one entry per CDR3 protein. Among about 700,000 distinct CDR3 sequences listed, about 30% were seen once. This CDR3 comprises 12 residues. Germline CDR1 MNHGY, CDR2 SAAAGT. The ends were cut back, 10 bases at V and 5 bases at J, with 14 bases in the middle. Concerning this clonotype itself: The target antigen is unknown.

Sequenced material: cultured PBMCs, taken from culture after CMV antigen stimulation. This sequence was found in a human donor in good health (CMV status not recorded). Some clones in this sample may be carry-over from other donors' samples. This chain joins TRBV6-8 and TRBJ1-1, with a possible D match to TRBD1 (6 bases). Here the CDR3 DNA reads TGTGCCACCTTCCCCCAGGGGACTGAAGCTTTCTTT. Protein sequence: CATFPQGTEAFF.